Below, 16 T cell receptor beta chains from the same sample are listed, as sequenced in a study of blood T cell repertoires in COVID-19 (dated by TCRdb to about 2020). The library was obtained by the immunoSEQ multiplex PCR assay. Imported from immuneACCESS, the table was reduced by TCRdb to in-frame sequences with V and J called. These copies leave out some clones; in studies compared against another copy, an unresolved V gene accounts for under half, and the cause of the remainder is not known. This sample is represented by approximately 350,000 clones; roughly 90% of them were singletons. The ten largest clones represent 6% to 8.5% of the sample. Sequencing was done on a sample of peripheral blood. The receptors derive from a woman aged 70-85 years with COVID-19, enrolled during active disease.

This chain links TRBV9 with TRBJ1-2; D gene uncertain. Germline V lookup: CDR1 SGDLS, CDR2 YYNGEE. There are 15 residues in the CDR3. The V end was cut by 6 bases, the J end by 0 bases, with 15 bases between. CDR3 protein: CASTPQVAPNYGYTF. Written as DNA, the CDR3 is TGTGCCAGCACCCCTCAGGTGGCTCCTAACTATGGCTACACCTTC.

J is TRBJ1-1 and V is TRBV19, with TRBD1 as a possible D gene (6 bases). Germline assignment: CDR1 LNHDA and CDR2 SQIVND (reference sequence). The CDR3 totals 16 residues. Trimming removed 1 base at V and 3 bases at J, with 15 bases between. Written as DNA, the CDR3 is TGTGCCAGTAGTATAGCCCCGGCCAGGGGATACACTGAAGCTTTCTTT. Encoded protein: CASSIAPARGYTEAFF.

The genes are TRBV24-1 and TRBJ1-2; 7 bases agree with TRBD1. Trimming removed 4 bases from V and 1 base from J; junction bases left unmatched: 5. Germline V gives CDR1 KGHDR, CDR2 SFDVKD. The CDR3 totals 15 residues. CDR3 nucleotides: TGTGCCACCAGTGACCGACAGGGAGGTAACTATGGCTACACCTTC. Translation gives CATSDRQGGNYGYTF.

V gene TRBV5-1 combines with J gene TRBJ1-1; D call uncertain. In germline, CDR1 is SGHRS, CDR2 YFSETQ. Trimming cost V 0 bases and J 3 bases, with 9 bases left between them. The CDR3 totals 14 residues. CDR3 amino acids: CASSLVQSHTEAFF. DNA for the CDR3: TGCGCCAGCAGCTTGGTTCAGTCGCACACTGAAGCTTTCTTT. Together with reference TRBV5-1 and TRBJ1-1, the CDR3 gives the full variable domain: KAGVTQTPRYLIKTRGQQVTLSCSPISGHRSVSWYQQTPGQGLQFLFEYFSETQRNKGNFPGRFSGRQFSNSRSEMNVSTLELGDSALYLCASSLVQSHTEAFFGQGTRLTVV.

V usage is TRBV5-1 and J usage is TRBJ1-3, with a weak D call TRBD1 (6 bases). This CDR3 region has 15 residues. The germline V gene encodes CDR1 SGHRS and CDR2 YFSETQ. V lost 4 bases and J lost 4, with 15 bases in between. The CDR3 DNA follows: TGCGCCAGCAGCGGGAACAGGGCTTCCGGAAACACCATATATTTT. It is translated as CASSGNRASGNTIYF.

The chain joins TRBV5-4 to TRBJ2-7, with 12 positions matching TRBD2. V lost 4 bases to trimming and J lost 4 bases; unmatched junction nucleotides: 6. The germline V gene encodes CDR1 SGHNT and CDR2 YYREEE (reference sequence). The CDR3 is made up of 15 amino acids. The CDR3 spells CASSRGLAGTYEQYF. CDR3 sequence (DNA): TGTGCCAGCAGCCGTGGACTAGCGGGGACATACGAGCAGTACTTC.

The rearrangement links TRBV28 to TRBJ2-1, with 9 bases lining up with TRBD2. Germline V lookup: CDR1 MDHEN, CDR2 SYDVKM. The CDR3 sequence is 16 residues long. With 0 bases clipped from V and 6 bases from J, the junction kept 6 bases outside the gene matches. Written as DNA, the CDR3 is TGTGCCAGCAGTTTATGGAAGGCTAGCGGGGTCAATGAGCAGTTCTTC. It yields the protein CASSLWKASGVNEQFF.

The chain links TRBV2 to TRBJ2-7, with 8 bases that match TRBD2. Looked up from germline, CDR1 is SNHLY and CDR2 is FYNNEI. Trimming took 5 bases from V and 5 from J; bases not matched to a gene: 11. The CDR3 runs 15 residues. The CDR3 DNA follows: TGTGCCAGCAGTCTTGGCGGGGGGCTTGTCCACGAGCAGTACTTC. Translation gives CASSLGGGLVHEQYF.

This clone appeared once. The V and J genes are TRBV14 and TRBJ2-1, with D maybe TRBD2 (5 bases). The CDR3 extends over 12 amino acids. Germline CDR1 and CDR2: SGHDN and FVKESK. With 4 bases removed from V and 9 bases from J, the gap between germline ends came to 10 bases. The CDR3 DNA reads TGTGCCAGCAGCCCGGTTGGAGGTGAGCAGTTCTTC. Translated, it gives CASSPVGGEQFF. Full variable domain (rest looked up from reference TRBV14 and TRBJ2-1): EAGVTQFPSHSVIEKGQTVTLRCDPISGHDNLYWYRRVMGKEIKFLLHFVKESKQDESGMPNNRFLAERTGGTYSTLKVQPAELEDSGVYFCASSPVGGEQFFGPGTRLTVL.

V and J are TRBV12-3 or TRBV12-4 and TRBJ1-3; maybe TRBD1 (5 bases). The V gene lost 6 bases and the J gene lost 11 bases, with 17 bases spanning the gap. This CDR3 region has 13 residues. CDR3 sequence (DNA): TGTGCCAGCAGGGGCCGGACGGACAAGCCCATATATTTT. This translates into CASRGRTDKPIYF.

The V gene is TRBV10-3, the J gene TRBJ1-2, with 9 bases matching TRBD1. In germline, CDR1 is ENHRY, CDR2 SYGVKD. Losses at the gene ends were 7 bases for V and 8 bases for J; bases not matched to a gene: 11. The CDR3 length is 14 residues. This chain's CDR3 is CAITRGQGSWGYTF. The CDR3 nucleotides are TGTGCCATCACCCGGGGACAGGGTAGTTGGGGCTACACCTTC.

The chain uses TRBV5-1 and TRBJ1-2; D gene ambiguous. From germline, CDR1 is SGHRS and CDR2 YFSETQ. V was trimmed by 2 bases and J by 7 bases, leaving 12 bases between them. This CDR3 contains 13 residues. The CDR3 bases are TGCGCCAGCAGCTTCGAAGGAGGGTCTGGCTACACCTTC. Protein sequence: CASSFEGGSGYTF.

The chain recombines TRBV14 with TRBJ2-7; TRBD2 is a possible D gene (7 bases). From germline, CDR1 is SGHDN and CDR2 FVKESK. The V and J ends lost 5 bases and 3 bases respectively, with 14 bases between them. The CDR3 is 14 amino acids. This CDR3 reads CASSGWGGRYEQYF. In DNA form, the CDR3 reads TGTGCCAGCAGCGGTTGGGGGGGCCGCTACGAGCAGTACTTC.

J is TRBJ1-5 and V is TRBV21-1; the table gives TRBD1 as D, unverified against the DNA. TRBV21-1 is described as a pseudogene. The CDR3 spans 18 residues. The CDR3 here is CASSKASLDSVSNQPQHF. The CDR3 nucleotides are TGTGCCAGCAGCAAAGCAAGCCTCGACAGTGTGTCCAATCAGCCCCAGCATTTT.

V is TRBV5-1 and J is TRBJ2-7, with D perhaps TRBD1 (5 bases). Looked up from germline, CDR1 is SGHRS and CDR2 is YFSETQ. The CDR3 is 13 residues long. Trimming pared 1 base from V and 3 bases from J, leaving 8 bases between. The CDR3 protein is CASSLTGFYEQYF. For the CDR3, the DNA is TGCGCCAGCAGCTTGACAGGTTTCTACGAGCAGTACTTC.

The chain links TRBV2 to TRBJ2-1; the D gene is possibly TRBD1 (5 bases). The CDR3 length is 14 residues. V was clipped by 8 bases and J by 5 bases, with 16 bases between them. CDR1 and CDR2 (germline): SNHLY, FYNNEI. The CDR3 DNA sequence: TGTGCCAGCCCCCGGGTCAGGGAAAACAATGAGCAGTTCTTC. Translation gives CASPRVRENNEQFF.